Here is one T cell receptor (beta chain) with its context. Antigen unknown. In the PCR, 60 Vbeta and 13 Jbeta primers were used. Data came from immunoSEQ multiplex PCR; TCRdb stores just in-frame clones and leaves some out. The table has about 140,000 clones, 75% to 85% seen once; the top ten hold 3% to 4%. The CDR3 is 15 residues long. In germline, CDR1 is SGHVS, CDR2 FQNEAQ. Unmatched junction bases numbered 7, after V lost 5 bases and J lost 5 bases. This entry comes from a study of cytomegalovirus exposure and HLA in healthy donors. Study-wide findings and caveats: It was shown in a later analysis that HLA-associated TCR beta chains were more clonally expanded than other, equally common chains.

The chain recombines TRBV7-8 with TRBJ2-3; 10 bases map to TRBD2. The TCR comes from a female donor in good health and CMV-seronegative. The specimen was PBMCs. The DNA of the CDR3 is TGTGCCAGCAGCCTGAGCGGGGGGGGAGGAGATACGCAGTATTTT. This translates into CASSLSGGGGDTQYF.